The present T cell receptor (beta chain) was sequenced within a study of neurological immune-mediated disorders. TCRdb analysed the 5' RACE reads with MiXCR anew, one entry per CDR3 protein. The sample lists more than 55,000 distinct CDR3 sequences; roughly 10% were seen once. This clonotype was counted many times. The germline V gene has CDR1 SGHRS and CDR2 YFSETQ. V lost 3 bases and J lost 6, with 13 bases in between. The CDR3 has 14 residues. Time point reported: longitudinal time-point 2. This TCR was recovered from a man aged 25 to 40 in good health. Sequencing was carried out using PBMCs. V and J are TRBV5-1 and TRBJ2-1, with D tentatively TRBD2 (5 bases). The CDR3 sequence: CASSSGELGNEQFF. The CDR3 DNA follows: TGCGCCAGCAGCTCCGGGGAGCTGGGCAATGAGCAGTTCTTC.